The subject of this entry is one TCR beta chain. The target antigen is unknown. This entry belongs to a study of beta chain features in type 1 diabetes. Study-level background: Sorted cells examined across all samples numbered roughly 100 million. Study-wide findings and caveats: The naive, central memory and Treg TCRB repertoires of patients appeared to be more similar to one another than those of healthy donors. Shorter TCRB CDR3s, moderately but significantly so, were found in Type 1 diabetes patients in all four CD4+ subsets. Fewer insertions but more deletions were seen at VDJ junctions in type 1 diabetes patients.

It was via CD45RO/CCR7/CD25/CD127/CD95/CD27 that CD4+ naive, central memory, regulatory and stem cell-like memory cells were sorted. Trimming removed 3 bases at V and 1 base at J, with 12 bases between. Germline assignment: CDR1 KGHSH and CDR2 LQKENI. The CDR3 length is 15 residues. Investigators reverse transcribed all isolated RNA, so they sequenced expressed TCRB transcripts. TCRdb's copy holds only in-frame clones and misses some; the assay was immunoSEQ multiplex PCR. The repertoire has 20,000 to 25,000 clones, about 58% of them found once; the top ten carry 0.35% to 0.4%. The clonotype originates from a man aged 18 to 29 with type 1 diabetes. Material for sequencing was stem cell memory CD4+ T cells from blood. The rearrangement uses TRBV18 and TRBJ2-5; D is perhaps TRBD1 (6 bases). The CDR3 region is CASSPRTAFQETQYF. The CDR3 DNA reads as TGTGCCAGCTCACCCCGGACAGCCTTCCAAGAGACCCAGTACTTC. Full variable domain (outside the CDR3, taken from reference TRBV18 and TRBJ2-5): NAGVMQNPRHLVRRRGQEARLRCSPMKGHSHVYWYRQLPEEGLKFMVYLQKENIIDESGMPKERFSAEFPKEGPSILRIQQVVRGDSAAYFCASSPRTAFQETQYFGPGTRLLVL.